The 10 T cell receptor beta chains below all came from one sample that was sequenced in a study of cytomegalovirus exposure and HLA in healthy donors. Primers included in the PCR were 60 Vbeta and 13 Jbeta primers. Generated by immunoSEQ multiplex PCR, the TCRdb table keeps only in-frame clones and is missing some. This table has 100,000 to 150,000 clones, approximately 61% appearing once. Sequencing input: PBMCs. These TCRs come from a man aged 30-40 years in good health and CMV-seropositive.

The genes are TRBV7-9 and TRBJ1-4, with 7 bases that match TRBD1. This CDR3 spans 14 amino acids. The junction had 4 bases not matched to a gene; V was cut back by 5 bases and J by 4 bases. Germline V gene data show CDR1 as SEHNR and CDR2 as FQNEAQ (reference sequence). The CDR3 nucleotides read TGTGCCAGCAGCCGACAGGGACTTAATGAAAAACTGTTTTTT. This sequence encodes CASSRQGLNEKLFF.

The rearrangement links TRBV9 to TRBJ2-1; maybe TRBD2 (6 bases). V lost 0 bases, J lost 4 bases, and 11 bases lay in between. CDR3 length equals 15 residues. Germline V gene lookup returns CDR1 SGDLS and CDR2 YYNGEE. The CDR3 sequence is CASSVGGGAYNEQFF. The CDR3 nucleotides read TGTGCCAGCAGCGTAGGGGGCGGGGCTTACAATGAGCAGTTCTTC.

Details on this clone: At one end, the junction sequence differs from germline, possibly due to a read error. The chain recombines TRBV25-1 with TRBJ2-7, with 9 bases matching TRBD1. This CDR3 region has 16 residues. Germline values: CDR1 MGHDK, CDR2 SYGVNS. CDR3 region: CAGSRNRGLESYEQYF. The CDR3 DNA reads TGTGCCGGCAGTAGAAACAGGGGGCTCGAGTCCTACGAGCAGTACTTC.

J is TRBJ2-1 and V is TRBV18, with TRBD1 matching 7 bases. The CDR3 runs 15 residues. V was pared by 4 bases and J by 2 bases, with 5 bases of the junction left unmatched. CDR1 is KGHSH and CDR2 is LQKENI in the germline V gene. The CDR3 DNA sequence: TGTGCCAGCTCACTACAGGGGTTTGCCTACAATGAGCAGTTCTTC. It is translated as CASSLQGFAYNEQFF.

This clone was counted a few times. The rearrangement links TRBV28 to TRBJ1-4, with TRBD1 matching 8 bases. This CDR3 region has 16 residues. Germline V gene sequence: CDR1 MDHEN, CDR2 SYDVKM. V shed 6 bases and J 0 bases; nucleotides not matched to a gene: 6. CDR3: CASRRQGFSTNEKLFF. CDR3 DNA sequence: TGTGCCAGCAGACGACAGGGGTTTTCAACTAATGAAAAACTGTTTTTT. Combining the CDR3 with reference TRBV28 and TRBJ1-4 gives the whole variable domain DVKVTQSSRYLVKRTGEKVFLECVQDMDHENMFWYRQDPGLGLRLIYFSYDVKMKEKGDIPEGYSVSREKKERFSLILESASTNQTSMYLCASRRQGFSTNEKLFFGSGTQLSVL.

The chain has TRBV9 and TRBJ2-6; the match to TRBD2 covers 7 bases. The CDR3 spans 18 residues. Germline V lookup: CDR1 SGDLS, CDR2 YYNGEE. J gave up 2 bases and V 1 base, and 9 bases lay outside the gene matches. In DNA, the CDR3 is TGTGCCAGCAGCGTAAGCGGGAATCGTATACCTGGGGCCAACGTCCTGACTTTC. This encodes CASSVSGNRIPGANVLTF.

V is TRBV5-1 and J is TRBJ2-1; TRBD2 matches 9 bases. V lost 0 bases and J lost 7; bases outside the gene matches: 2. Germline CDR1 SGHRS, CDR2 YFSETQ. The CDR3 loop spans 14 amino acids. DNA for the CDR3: TGCGCCAGCAGCTTGGGACTAGCGGAAAATGAGCAGTTCTTC. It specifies CASSLGLAENEQFF.

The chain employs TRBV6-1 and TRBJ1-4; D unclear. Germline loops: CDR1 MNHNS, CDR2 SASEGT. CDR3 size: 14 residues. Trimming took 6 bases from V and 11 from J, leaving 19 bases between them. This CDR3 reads CASRELDRTGKLFF. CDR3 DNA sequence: TGTGCCAGCAGAGAACTTGACCGAACCGGGAAACTGTTTTTT.

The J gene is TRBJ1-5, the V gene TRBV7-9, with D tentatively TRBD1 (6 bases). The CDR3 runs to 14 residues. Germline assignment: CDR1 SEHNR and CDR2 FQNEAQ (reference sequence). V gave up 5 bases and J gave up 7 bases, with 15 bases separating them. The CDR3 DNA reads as TGTGCCAGCAGCCCGACAGGTATGGGGCAGCCCCAGCATTTT. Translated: CASSPTGMGQPQHF.

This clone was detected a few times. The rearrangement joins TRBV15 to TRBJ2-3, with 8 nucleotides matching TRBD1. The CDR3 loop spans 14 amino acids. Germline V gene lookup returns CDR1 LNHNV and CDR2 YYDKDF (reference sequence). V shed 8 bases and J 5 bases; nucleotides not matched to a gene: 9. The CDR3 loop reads CATAVQGAGDTQYF. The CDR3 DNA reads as TGTGCCACCGCAGTTCAGGGGGCCGGAGATACGCAGTATTTT.